One sample yielded the 20 T cell receptor beta chains listed below, sequenced in a study of tumor-infiltrating lymphocytes in primary liver carcinoma. The study co-extracted DNA and RNA from around 20-30 mg of unsorted bulk tissue. Constant-region priming of around 500 ng total RNA yielded TCR beta cDNA. Three rounds of nested multiplex PCR with slightly modified ARM-PCR produced TCR beta libraries. Amplification in the first two PCR rounds was performed using TRBV1-TRBV30 forward primers and a C-beta reverse primer for about 10 cycles each. Via MiXCR, TCRdb re-called the multiplex PCR reads, giving one row per CDR3 protein. The sample lists 25,000 to 35,000 distinct CDR3 sequences; over 60% were seen once. The specimen was liver tumor tissue from sampling region 5. Subset noted: tumor region T5, tumor centre. These receptors came from a man in his forties with primary liver carcinoma and hepatitis B virus infection.

On this clonotype itself: This may come from a read error, since a much larger clone is one base off. The chain couples TRBV7-9 to TRBJ2-1, with D uncertain. The germline gives CDR1 SEHNR, CDR2 FQNEAQ (reference sequence). The CDR3 is 15 residues long. The germline V and J ends were trimmed by 6 bases and 1 base, with 13 bases remaining between them. For the CDR3, the DNA is TGTGCCAGCAGGATACTAAAGGTATCCTACAATGAGCAGTTCTTC. This codes for CASRILKVSYNEQFF.

With respect to this clonotype: The CDR3 end shows no conserved phenylalanine or tryptophan, and so a read error is likely. The gene calls are TRBV6-5 and TRBJ2-6; unclear D gene. Germline CDR1 and CDR2: MNHEY and SVGAGI. The CDR3 contains 14 residues. CDR3 amino acids: CASSGVSGPNVLTL. CDR3 DNA: TGTGCCAGCAGTGGAGTCTCTGGGCCCAACGTCCTGACTTTG.

Concerning this clonotype: One junction end disagrees with the germline gene, perhaps due to a read error. This rearrangement joins TRBV7-9 to TRBJ2-1, with 8 bases matching TRBD2. CDR3 length: 16 amino acids. From germline, CDR1 is SEHNR and CDR2 FQNEAQ (reference sequence). CDR3 sequence: CASSSPTNGRGNEQLF. CDR3 nucleotides: TGTGCCAGCAGCTCGCCAACTAACGGGAGGGGAAATGAGCAGTTATTC.

In the case of this clonotype: One junction end does not reproduce the germline sequence, and a read error may be involved. The rearrangement joins TRBV11-2 to TRBJ2-5; D gene ambiguous. This CDR3 has 15 amino acids. Germline CDR1 reads SGHAT; CDR2 reads FQNNGV. CDR3 residues: CASSSNPVIVEIQYF. The CDR3 DNA is TGTGCCAGCAGCTCTAACCCGGTAATTGTGGAGATCCAGTACTTC.

About this clonotype itself: A much larger clone differs by one base, so this may be a read error. J is TRBJ2-5 and V is TRBV28; 9 nucleotides align to TRBD2. The CDR3 contains 16 residues. In germline, CDR1 is MDHEN, CDR2 SYDVKM. For the CDR3, the DNA is TGTGCCAGCAGTTCACCGACTAGCGGACAGAAAGAGGCCCAGTACTTC. Its translation is CASSSPTSGQKEAQYF.

The rearrangement uses TRBV6-2 or TRBV6-3 and TRBJ2-7; D not resolved. CDR1 is MNHEY and CDR2 is SVGEGT in the germline V gene. This CDR3 has 11 amino acids. V gave up 1 base and J gave up 9 bases, with 7 bases separating them. CDR3 protein: CASSYYGGQYF. CDR3 DNA sequence: TGTGCCAGCAGTTACTACGGCGGGCAGTACTTC.

Only one count was recorded for this clonotype. This sequence joins TRBV6-6 and TRBJ2-3; 12 bases are a match to TRBD2. CDR3 length: 16 residues. Germline CDR1 and CDR2: MNHNY and SVGAGI (reference sequence). The CDR3 nucleotides read TGTGCTAACAGTTCTAGCGGGAGGGACATGGGAGATACGCAGTATTTT. Its translation: CANSSSGRDMGDTQYF.

Comments on this clonotype: Given the absence of the conserved phenylalanine or tryptophan at the CDR3 end, a read error is likely. The DNA for the CDR3 is TGTGCCAGCAGCCAAGGGTACGGACAGGGTTTTTGGACAGAAGCTTTCCTT. Its protein is CASSQGYGQGFWTEAFL. V is TRBV4-2 and J is TRBJ1-1; TRBD1 matches 8 bases. V shed 1 base, J shed 8 bases, and the junction held 15 bases outside the gene matches. Germline CDR1 is LGHNA and CDR2 is YNFKEQ. This CDR3 contains 17 residues.

Of note for this clonotype: The junction departs from germline at one end; a sequencing error may be responsible. The chain joins TRBV7-9 to TRBJ1-2, with D maybe TRBD1 (6 bases). Germline V gene data show CDR1 as SEHNR and CDR2 as FQNEAQ (reference sequence). The CDR3 length is 16 residues. The CDR3 DNA follows: TGTGACAACAGCCCCGGGGGCTGGCTGTCCCAGTATGGCCACACCTTC. Encoded protein: CDNSPGGWLSQYGHTF.

Note on this clonotype: The junction departs from the called germline gene at one end, perhaps through a read error. The rearrangement joins TRBV6-5 to TRBJ2-1, with 9 bases identical to TRBD2. The CDR3 loop spans 13 amino acids. The germline V gene encodes CDR1 MNHEY and CDR2 SVGAGI. Written as DNA, the CDR3 is TGTGCCAGTCGACTAGCGGAAGACAATGAGGAGTTCTTC. It codes for CASRLAEDNEEFF.

The gene calls are TRBV28 and TRBJ2-7; D is perhaps TRBD1 (7 bases). The ends were cut back, 5 bases at V and 3 bases at J, with 14 bases in the middle. Germline lookup yields CDR1 MDHEN and CDR2 SYDVKM. This CDR3 region has 14 residues. As DNA, the CDR3 is TGTGCCAGCAGTCCGGCAGGGGGGCTCTACGAGCAGTACTTC. Translating it yields CASSPAGGLYEQYF. Combining the CDR3 with reference TRBV28 and TRBJ2-7 gives the whole variable domain DVKVTQSSRYLVKRTGEKVFLECVQDMDHENMFWYRQDPGLGLRLIYFSYDVKMKEKGDIPEGYSVSREKKERFSLILESASTNQTSMYLCASSPAGGLYEQYFGPGTRLTVT.

About this clonotype itself: The conserved closing phenylalanine or tryptophan is absent in this CDR3, likely reflecting a read error. Because the CDR3's place on the DNA is in doubt, the DNA is left out and the CDR3 is given as listed by TCRdb. The chain recombines TRBV11-2 with TRBJ2-1; the DNA was not used to check the table's D call, TRBD2. Germline CDR1 reads SGHAT; CDR2 reads FQNNGV. From its first to its last residue, the CDR3 has 16 amino acids. CDR3 region: CASGLELLAGVNEQFL.

On this clonotype: Because it lacks the conserved phenylalanine or tryptophan at the end, this CDR3 is likely a read error. The chain carries TRBV4-1 and TRBJ2-7, with 7 bases that match TRBD2. CDR1 MGHRA and CDR2 YSYEKL come from the germline V gene. CDR3 length: 16 amino acids. V dropped 2 bases and J dropped 4; count of bases not matched to a gene: 11. The CDR3 region has the DNA TGCGCCAGCAGCCAACTCCTAGCGGAGCCACTTTACGAGCAGTACTTA. Amino acids: CASSQLLAEPLYEQYL.

The sample holds a few counts of this clonotype. The junction differs from germline at one of its ends, possibly a read error. The chain has TRBV6-1 and TRBJ1-5; no clear D gene. Germline values: CDR1 MNHNS, CDR2 SASEGT. The CDR3 contains 15 residues. The CDR3 coding sequence is TGTGCTAGCAGTGAAGAGGTGATTAGCAATCAGCCCCAGCATTTT. Translated: CASSEEVISNQPQHF.

Details on this clonotype: It is likely a read error, because the conserved phenylalanine at the end of the CDR3 is missing. No DNA is shown, since the ends of the CDR3 on it are uncertain; the CDR3 is the one TCRdb lists. V and J are TRBV29-1 and TRBJ2-7; the table gives TRBD1 as D, unverified against the DNA. Germline CDR1 is SQVTM and CDR2 is ANQGSEA. The CDR3 contains 12 residues when both ends are counted. CDR3 residues: CSVGIGAGEHYL.

The sample holds one count of this clonotype. Sequence at one end of the junction differs from germline and may be a read error. V and J are TRBV11-2 and TRBJ2-1; D is perhaps TRBD1 (5 bases). In germline, CDR1 is SGHAT, CDR2 FQNNGV. This CDR3 has 15 amino acids. Written as DNA, the CDR3 is TGTGCCGGCAGCTTAAGTCAGGGCCCTCATAATGAGCAGTTCTTC. Protein sequence: CAGSLSQGPHNEQFF. Combining the CDR3 with reference TRBV11-2 and TRBJ2-1 gives the whole variable domain EAGVAQSPRYKIIEKRQSVAFWCNPISGHATLYWYQQILGQGPKLLIQFQNNGVVDDSQLPKDRFSAERLKGVDSTLKIQPAKLEDSAVYLCAGSLSQGPHNEQFFGPGTRLTVL.

Turning to this clonotype: Here the CDR3 omits its conserved ending phenylalanine or tryptophan, so a read error is the likely source. The chain is built from TRBV6-5 and TRBJ2-5, with 7 bases identical to TRBD1. The CDR3 spans 13 residues. V trimming: 7 bases; J trimming: 5 bases; junction bases outside the gene matches: 7. Germline CDR1 is MNHEY and CDR2 is SVGAGI. CDR3 amino acids: CASKGAPLETQYS. In nucleotides, the CDR3 is TGTGCCAGCAAGGGGGCCCCCCTGGAGACCCAGTACTCC.

The V gene is TRBV29-1, the J gene TRBJ1-2; D is unresolved. The CDR3 is made up of 11 amino acids. Germline V gene data show CDR1 as SQVTM and CDR2 as ANQGSEA. CDR3: CSVMVSVAYTF. The CDR3, as DNA: TGCAGTGTTATGGTGTCGGTGGCCTACACCTTC.

A note on this clonotype: Mismatch with germline at one junction end may stem from a read error. The rearrangement uses TRBV5-4 and TRBJ1-1, with D unclear. Germline V gene data show CDR1 as SGHNT and CDR2 as YYREEE (reference sequence). CDR3 size: 15 residues. The CDR3 DNA reads as TGTACCAGCAGCTTTGGAGGACGGACGAACACTGAAGCTTTCTTT. Protein: CTSSFGGRTNTEAFF.

Worth noting for this clonotype: Mismatch with germline at one junction end may stem from a read error. The gene calls are TRBV6-5 and TRBJ2-5; D is unclear. Germline CDR1 is MNHEY and CDR2 is SVGAGI. The CDR3 extends over 14 amino acids. As DNA, the CDR3 is TGTGCTAGCAGCCGAATGCCGGTCCAAGAGACCCAGTACTTC. Translation gives CASSRMPVQETQYF.